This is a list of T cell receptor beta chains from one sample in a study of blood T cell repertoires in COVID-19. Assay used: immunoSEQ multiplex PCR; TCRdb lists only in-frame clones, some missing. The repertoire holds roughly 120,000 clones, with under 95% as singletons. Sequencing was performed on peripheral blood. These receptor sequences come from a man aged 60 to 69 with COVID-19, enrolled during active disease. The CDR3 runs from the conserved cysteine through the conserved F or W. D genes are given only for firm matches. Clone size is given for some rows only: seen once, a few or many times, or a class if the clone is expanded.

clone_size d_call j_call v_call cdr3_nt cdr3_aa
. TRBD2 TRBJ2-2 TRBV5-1 TGCGCCAGCAGCCGGTCGCTAGCGGGAGCGGACGGGGAGCTGTTTTTT CASSRSLAGADGELFF
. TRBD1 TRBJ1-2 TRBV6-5 TGTGCCAGCACCTGGACAGGGGGCGCGGAAGGCTACACCTTC CASTWTGGAEGYTF
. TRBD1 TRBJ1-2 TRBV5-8 TGTGCCAGCACCCCTCGGACAGGGCGAAACTATGGCTACACCTTC CASTPRTGRNYGYTF
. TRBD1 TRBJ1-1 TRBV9 TGTGCCAGCAGCGTAGCTGGAGGGGGCGAGAACACTGAAGCTTTCTTT CASSVAGGGENTEAFF
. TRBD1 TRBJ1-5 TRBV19 TGTGCCAGTACTGGGACAGGGTCTCAGCCCCAGCATTTT CASTGTGSQPQHF
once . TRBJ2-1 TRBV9 TGTGCCAGCAGCGGCAATAGCGGTCACGACAATGAGCAGTTCTTC CASSGNSGHDNEQFF
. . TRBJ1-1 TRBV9 TGTGCCAGCAGCGTAGCAGGAAACACTGAAGCTTTCTTT CASSVAGNTEAFF
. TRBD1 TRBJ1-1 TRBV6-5 TGTGCCAGCGGCGGGACAGGGGGCGCACGGGAAGCTTTCTTT CASGGTGGAREAFF
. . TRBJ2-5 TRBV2 TGTGCCAGCAGTAAGTCGGCAGGGGAACCGCGAGAGACCCAGTACTTC CASSKSAGEPRETQYF
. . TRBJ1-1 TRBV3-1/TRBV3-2 TGTGCCAGCAGCCAAGATCTGGGAGGTACTGAAGCTTTCTTT CASSQDLGGTEAFF
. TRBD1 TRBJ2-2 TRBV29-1 TGCAGCGTTGGACAGGGGGCGGGGATCGGGGAGCTGTTTTTT CSVGQGAGIGELFF
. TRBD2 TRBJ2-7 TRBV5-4 TGTGCCAGCAGCCGCGCTACTAGCGGGGTCTCCTACGAGCAGTACTTC CASSRATSGVSYEQYF
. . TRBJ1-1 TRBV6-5 TGTGCCAGCAGTTACTCCCGGGGGGGGATCACTGAAGCTTTCTTT CASSYSRGGITEAFF
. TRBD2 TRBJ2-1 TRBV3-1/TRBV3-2 TGTGCCAGCAGCCAAGATCGCGGACTAGCGGGAGAGATCGATGAGCAGTTCTTC CASSQDRGLAGEIDEQFF
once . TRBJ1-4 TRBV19 TGTGCCAGTACAGGCCTTAGCGGAGAAAAACTGTTTTTT CASTGLSGEKLFF
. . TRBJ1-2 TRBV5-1 TGCGCCAGCAGCTTGGCGGGGGGCTATGGCTACACCTTC CASSLAGGYGYTF
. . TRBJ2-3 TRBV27 TGTGCCAGCAGTTTATCGTTGCACTTCACAGATACGCAGTATTTT CASSLSLHFTDTQYF
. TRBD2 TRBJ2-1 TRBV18 TGTGCCAGCTCACAACTAGCGGGAGGGCCGGATGAGCAGTTCTTC CASSQLAGGPDEQFF
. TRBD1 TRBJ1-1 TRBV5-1 TGCGCCAGCAGCTTGGGACAGGGGATCACTGAAGCTTTCTTT CASSLGQGITEAFF
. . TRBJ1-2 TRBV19 TGTGCCAGTAGTATCGGGGGTGACTATGGCTACACCTTC CASSIGGDYGYTF
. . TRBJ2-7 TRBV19 TGTGCCAGTAGTATAGAAGGTGGACTCCCCTACGAGCAGTACTTC CASSIEGGLPYEQYF
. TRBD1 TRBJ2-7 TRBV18 TGTGCCAGCTCAACTCAGGGGGACGAGCAGTACTTC CASSTQGDEQYF
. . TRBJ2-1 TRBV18 TGTGCCAGCTCACCACTTTCCGAGACTGCTAATGAGCAGTTCTTC CASSPLSETANEQFF
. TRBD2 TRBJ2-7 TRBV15 TGTGCCACCAGCAGAATCTCCGCGGGAGTAGGGGAGCAGTACTTC CATSRISAGVGEQYF
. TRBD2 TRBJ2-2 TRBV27 TGTGCCAGCGGATCGGGGGGAACGAACACCGGGGAGCTGTTTTTT CASGSGGTNTGELFF
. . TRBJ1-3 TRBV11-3 TGTGCCAGCAGCTTCGGGGGGAGCTCTGGAAACACCATATATTTT CASSFGGSSGNTIYF